One sample yielded the 7 T cell receptor beta chains listed below, sequenced in a study of monozygotic twins with cystic fibrosis. TCRdb's table, derived via immunoSEQ multiplex PCR, lists solely in-frame clones and lacks some. The top ten clones hold roughly 0.15% of a sample with some 22,000 clones, around 97% of them seen once. Sequencing used blood. These receptors all stem from a girl between 5 and 17 years old with cystic fibrosis.

Here the CDR3 DNA reads TGTGCCAGCAGCGCCGCGGTGATACCAGATACGCAGTATTTT. Protein sequence: CASSAAVIPDTQYF. The chain recombines TRBV11-2 with TRBJ2-3; D is unclear. The CDR3 contains 14 residues. CDR1 and CDR2 from the germline V gene are SGHAT and FQNNGV. The ends were cut back, 5 bases at V and 4 bases at J, with 13 bases in the middle.

The chain employs TRBV9 and TRBJ2-1; 7 nucleotides line up with TRBD1. Germline V gene sequence: CDR1 SGDLS, CDR2 YYNGEE. Unmatched junction bases numbered 11, after V lost 1 base and J lost 7 bases. The CDR3 contains 16 residues. The CDR3 sequence: CASSVRESTGLNEQFF. CDR3 bases: TGTGCCAGCAGCGTAAGGGAATCGACAGGGTTGAATGAGCAGTTCTTC.

The chain carries TRBV6-1 and TRBJ1-3; unclear D gene. This CDR3 comprises 14 residues. The germline V and J ends were trimmed by 4 bases and 4 bases, with 11 bases remaining between them. Germline lookup yields CDR1 MNHNS and CDR2 SASEGT. The CDR3 loop reads CASSGSPGGNTIYF. The CDR3 DNA reads TGTGCCAGCAGTGGCAGCCCTGGGGGAAACACCATATATTTT.

This chain connects TRBV10-1 to TRBJ1-1; D is unclear. Germline lookup yields CDR1 WNHNN and CDR2 SYGVQD (reference sequence). The V end lost 6 bases, the J end lost 0 bases, and 11 bases lay between the germline ends. This CDR3 has 14 amino acids. Here the CDR3 reads CASSLGRLNTEAFF. CDR3 bases: TGCGCCAGCAGCCTCGGACGGCTGAACACTGAAGCTTTCTTT.

The chain links TRBV20-1 to TRBJ2-1, with D possibly matching TRBD2 (6 bases). Germline V CDR1 and CDR2: DFQATT, SNEGSKA (reference sequence). The V end was cut by 5 bases, the J end by 10 bases, with 12 bases between. This CDR3 is built from 11 residues. In nucleotides, the CDR3 is TGCAGTGCTGATCGGGAGTACGAGCAGTTCTTC. It translates to CSADREYEQFF.

This clone occurred a few times. J is TRBJ1-2 and V is TRBV19; D is possibly TRBD1 (5 bases). The CDR3 is 15 residues long. Trimming took 5 bases from V and 4 from J, leaving 17 bases between them. Germline CDR1 is LNHDA and CDR2 is SQIVND (reference sequence). The DNA for the CDR3 is TGTGCCAGTAGTTTGCCCCAGGGTGGACGCTATGGCTACACCTTC. Protein: CASSLPQGGRYGYTF.

The chain links TRBV2 to TRBJ2-2, with D unresolved. The V and J ends lost 7 bases and 0 bases respectively, with 9 bases between them. This CDR3 is built from 14 residues. Germline values: CDR1 SNHLY, CDR2 FYNNEI. The CDR3 loop reads CASMFGANTGELFF. Here the CDR3 DNA reads TGTGCCAGCATGTTTGGAGCGAACACCGGGGAGCTGTTTTTT.